This T cell receptor (beta chain) came from a study of blood T cell repertoires in COVID-19. Study in general: COVID-19 samples, acute and convalescent, were from the United States, Italy and Spain. Sample material is recorded as cDNA or gDNA derived from T cells, B-cell-depleted T cells, or PBMCs.

The participants were between about 18 and 90 years old and came from about two dozen US areas. Clinical history reported by participants formed the basis on which cohorts were assigned. The CDR3 covers 14 residues. V lost 6 bases to trimming and J lost 6 bases, with 18 bases between them. Germline values: CDR1 MNHEY, CDR2 SMNVEV (reference sequence). The assay was immunoSEQ multiplex PCR, and TCRdb's table has in-frame clones only and misses some. The data show about 170,000 clones, about 83% seen once. The clonotype originates from a woman in her 50s in a cohort exposed to, infected with or recovered from COVID-19 (not recorded which). The chain links TRBV27 to TRBJ2-7; D call uncertain. The sequenced sample was PBMCs or T cells enriched from blood (not recorded which). The DNA of the CDR3 is TGTGCCAGCAGCAAGGCGCTAGGTATGCGCGAGCAGTACTTC. Translating it yields CASSKALGMREQYF.